This T cell receptor beta chain was found in a study of siplizumab effects on memory and regulatory T cells. As concerns this clone: Its antigen is as yet unknown.

TCRdb's copy holds only in-frame clones and misses some; the assay was immunoSEQ multiplex PCR. The sample includes around 100,000 clones, roughly 90% seen only once; the top ten take around 1.1%. Study-level points and caveats: There was no confirmation of the suppressive function of proliferating Tregs from siplizumab cultures.

CDR3 length: 17 amino acids. V was clipped by 3 bases and J by 4 bases; unmatched bases: 13. Germline assignment: CDR1 KGHSH and CDR2 LQKENI. The sequenced sample consisted of CD4+ T cells sorted from blood. The source of this sequence is a human donor in good health. J is TRBJ1-1 and V is TRBV18; 8 bases agree with TRBD1. CDR3 amino acids: CASSPSQGALASTEAFF. For the CDR3, the DNA is TGTGCCAGCTCACCTAGCCAGGGGGCTTTGGCTTCCACTGAAGCTTTCTTT.